The text below deals with one TCR beta chain. Its antigen has not been determined. No base quality information exists; no much larger clone differs at one position. Participants in the prospective study were enrolled through a virtual design, were aged roughly 18 to 100 years, and lived in 24 United States geographic areas. In the prospective study, cohorts were assigned on the basis of participant-reported clinical history obtained from a screening survey and a study questionnaire. Recovered participants in ImmuneRACE Cohort 3 were defined by two consecutive negative NP/OP PCR tests, clearance by a healthcare professional, or resolution of symptoms. Each participant in the prospective study had whole blood, serum and a nasopharyngeal or oropharyngeal swab collected by mobile phlebotomists. Participants in the prospective study had the option to provide additional blood draws and questionnaires over a roughly 2-month period. Before DNA extraction, blood samples from the prospective study were shipped at room temperature or frozen.

The immunoSEQ Assay, a bias-controlled multiplex PCR, was used to amplify TCRbeta CDR3 regions from genomic DNA. On the study's bioinformatics: The number of nucleated cells in each sample was estimated by amplification of reference gene primers within the assay. To quantify the absolute abundance of each unique TCRbeta CDR3 rearrangement, sequence reads were collapsed and filtered. For each sample, productive Simpson clonality was calculated by taking the square root of Simpson's diversity index across productive rearrangements. Entries here come from immuneACCESS through TCRdb and include only in-frame sequences with V and J called. Some clones fail to appear in such tables; in the studies checked, an unresolved V gene covers under half of the shortfall, and the cause of the remainder is unknown. V and J calls and clone size are those listed in that table; D and trimming were worked out from the DNA. Across this sample there are some 150,000 clones, with 75% to 90% seen only once. Under 4.5% of the sample is held by the ten biggest clonotypes.

The CDR3 runs 14 amino acids, cysteine and phenylalanine included. Only CDR3 DNA remains: 42 bases, in frame from the first base. CDR1 and CDR2 are drawn from the germline V gene: KGHSH, LQKENI. The germline ends are 10 bases apart after V is trimmed by 4 bases and J by 4 bases. This specimen comes from a study of blood T cell repertoires in COVID-19 (dated by TCRdb to 2020 to 2022). Turning to the overall study: The collaborator samples originated in the United States, Italy and Spain and spanned the acute and convalescent phases of COVID-19. The prospective study material was composed of cDNA or gDNA derived from T cells, B-cell-depleted T cells, or PBMCs. Deeply sampled blood TCRbeta repertoires from subjects exposed to, actively infected with, or recovered from COVID-19 were included in the dataset. Samples were obtained from the ongoing ImmuneRACE study (first 160 participants) and from 950 to 1,500 subjects provided by 6 global collaborators. The repertoires were released in a freely available public database meant as a resource for research on the immune response to SARS-CoV-2. The sample metadata nearly always contained a de-identified subject ID, COVID-19 status, age in years and sex. HLA class I and class II types, where available, came from metadata supplied by the sample provider rather than from assay-based typing. Overall results and qualifications from the work: The amount of clinical and demographic metadata varied by source and participant and was provided uncurated.

This receptor chain uses TRBV18 and TRBJ1-4; the D gene cannot be named for sure. The TCR sequence derives from a man between 50 and 59 years old who had recovered from COVID-19. The specimen was PBMCs or T cells enriched from blood (not recorded which). The DNA sequence is given as TGTGCCAGCTCACATCGCCAGTATAATGAAAAACTGTTTTTT. This yields the protein CASSHRQYNEKLFF.